This T cell receptor (beta chain) was observed in a study of beta chain features in type 1 diabetes. Expressed TCRB transcripts were sequenced because the entire RNA isolate underwent reverse transcription. The assay was immunoSEQ multiplex PCR, and TCRdb's table has in-frame clones only and misses some. This table has around 500,000 clones, 9.5% to 12% appearing once. J was trimmed by 5 bases and V by 3 bases; bases with no gene match: 14. CDR1 is GTSNPN and CDR2 is SVGIG in the germline V gene (reference sequence). The CDR3 is 16 amino acids. This clone has just a few counts. The sequence derives from a woman aged 18-29 years in good health. The rearrangement joins TRBV30 to TRBJ2-7; TRBD1 agrees at 9 bases. Sequenced input: naive CD4+ T cells from blood. The CDR3 coding sequence is TGTGCCTGGAGGGTCCGACAGGGGGTCAATTTCGACGAGCAGTACTTC. It encodes CAWRVRQGVNFDEQYF. Full variable domain (outside the CDR3, taken from reference TRBV30 and TRBJ2-7): SQTIHQWPATLVQPVGSPLSLECTVEGTSNPNLYWYRQAAGRGLQLLFYSVGIGQISSEVPQNLSASRPQDRQFILSSKKLLLSDSGFYLCAWRVRQGVNFDEQYFGPGTRLTVT.